This T cell receptor (beta chain) was obtained from a study of early T cells in non-severe SARS-CoV-2 infection. Looking at the study overall: Bulk RNA taken from unsorted whole blood was sequenced, leaving chains unpaired. Findings of the study overall: The VDJdb matching leaned toward anti-spike CD8 responses and overlooked private and CD4 specificities.

Individual cDNA molecules carried attached unique molecular identifiers. TCRdb called the 5' RACE reads again in MiXCR, with one record for every CDR3 protein. The table records some 60,000 distinct CDR3 sequences, less than 10% of them present only once. This clonotype was seen only a few times. Antigen: not known. Since no conserved phenylalanine or tryptophan closes the CDR3, a read error is the likely cause. This clonotype was sampled from an adult who was a healthcare worker with PCR-confirmed SARS-CoV-2 infection or an uninfected control (not recorded which). Sequencing used whole blood.

CDR3: CASSPTAGTGELFS. The CDR3 DNA follows: TGTGCCAGCAGCCCCACCGCGGGGACCGGGGAGCTGTTTTCT. V and J are TRBV14 and TRBJ2-2, with D possibly TRBD2 on 6 matching bases. From germline, CDR1 is SGHDN and CDR2 FVKESK. V was clipped by 4 bases and J by 5 bases, with 11 bases between them. The CDR3 sequence is 14 residues long.